Listed below are T cell receptor beta chains from one sample, sequenced in a study of OX40 agonist ivuxolimab in advanced cancers. Repertoires were generated with immunoSEQ multiplex PCR, while TCRdb's copy carries only in-frame clones and drops some. The table records 45,000 to 50,000 clones, around 84% of them present only once. This specimen was CD4+ or CD8+ T cells sorted from blood, taken in a trial of the OX40 agonist ivuxolimab. These receptor sequences come from an adult with an advanced solid tumor such as melanoma, head and neck, liver or kidney cancer. Each CDR3 is given with its conserved first and last residue. A D gene is named only where the DNA matches it firmly.

j_call: TRBJ2-1; v_call: TRBV5-1; d_call: TRBD2; cdr3_aa: CASSFSGTTQQQFF; cdr3_nt: TGCGCCAGCAGCTTTAGCGGGACCACTCAACAACAGTTCTTC
j_call: TRBJ1-2; v_call: TRBV19; d_call: TRBD1; cdr3_aa: CASKPVDRANYGYTF; cdr3_nt: TGTGCCAGTAAGCCGGTGGACAGGGCCAACTATGGCTACACCTTC
j_call: TRBJ2-7; v_call: TRBV7-3; d_call: TRBD2; cdr3_aa: CASSLSGGPQYEQYF; cdr3_nt: TGTGCCAGCAGCTTATCGGGGGGGCCCCAATACGAGCAGTACTTC
j_call: TRBJ2-6; v_call: TRBV30; d_call: NA; cdr3_aa: CVWRQQGTSGANVLTF; cdr3_nt: TGTGTCTGGAGGCAACAGGGAACCTCTGGGGCCAACGTCCTGACTTTC
j_call: TRBJ2-3; v_call: TRBV2; d_call: NA; cdr3_aa: CASSDTDTQYF; cdr3_nt: TGTGCCAGCAGTGATACAGATACGCAGTATTTT
j_call: TRBJ1-5; v_call: TRBV10-3; d_call: NA; cdr3_aa: CAISSGGTGGNQPQHF; cdr3_nt: TGTGCCATCAGTTCAGGAGGGACCGGTGGCAATCAGCCCCAGCATTTT
j_call: TRBJ2-1; v_call: TRBV14; d_call: NA; cdr3_aa: CASSPARGVKDYNEQFF; cdr3_nt: TGTGCCAGCAGCCCAGCTCGAGGGGTGAAGGACTACAATGAGCAGTTCTTC
j_call: TRBJ2-5; v_call: TRBV5-6; d_call: NA; cdr3_aa: CASSLEWREETQYF; cdr3_nt: TGTGCCAGCAGCTTGGAATGGAGGGAAGAGACCCAGTACTTC
j_call: TRBJ2-5; v_call: TRBV5-6; d_call: TRBD2; cdr3_aa: CASSVSGGDSGTQYF; cdr3_nt: TGTGCCAGCAGCGTTAGCGGGGGGGACTCCGGGACCCAGTACTTC
j_call: TRBJ2-1; v_call: TRBV7-3; d_call: NA; cdr3_aa: CASSRQATSSYNEQFF; cdr3_nt: TGTGCCAGCAGCCGACAGGCTACAAGCTCCTACAATGAGCAGTTCTTC
j_call: TRBJ2-7; v_call: TRBV19; d_call: NA; cdr3_aa: CASRLRDLSSYEQYF; cdr3_nt: TGTGCCAGTCGACTCCGGGACCTAAGCTCCTACGAGCAGTACTTC